A selection of T cell receptor beta chains follows, all from one sample in a study of graft-versus-host responses after intestinal transplantation. These receptors have no identified antigens. Sequencing used immunoSEQ multiplex PCR; TCRdb keeps in-frame clones, though not all of them. The sample includes about 85,000 clones, under 85% seen only once; the top ten take about 18%. The source material was unstimulated CD8+ T cells sorted from spleen or lymph node cells, sampled before intestinal transplant. Receptors were obtained from a human donor who received an intestinal transplant. Each CDR3 is given with its conserved first and last residue. The D gene is left open where the match is weak. Where a row states a size, it is once, few, many or the class of an expanded clone; other rows omit it.

j_call	clone_size	v_call	d_call	cdr3_nt	cdr3_aa
TRBJ2-1	.	TRBV19	TRBD2	TGTGCCAGTAGTATTGTCCCGGGACTAGCGGGGAAGTACAATGAGCAGTTCTTC	CASSIVPGLAGKYNEQFF
TRBJ2-2	few	TRBV5-1	TRBD2	TGCGCCAGCAGCGACCGACTAGCGGGAAGTACCGGGGAGCTGTTTTTT	CASSDRLAGSTGELFF
TRBJ2-7	.	TRBV29-1	TRBD2	TGCAGCGTCGTAGCGGGAGGAGACTACGAGCAGTACTTC	CSVVAGGDYEQYF
TRBJ2-1	.	TRBV18	.	TGTGCCAGCTCACCAATAGATGAGCAGTTCTTC	CASSPIDEQFF
TRBJ1-5	.	TRBV6-5	.	TGTGCCAGCAGTTACGGTTCAGATCAGCCCCAGCATTTT	CASSYGSDQPQHF
TRBJ2-7	.	TRBV9	.	TGTGCCAGCAGCGTAGACACCTACGAGCAGTACTTC	CASSVDTYEQYF
TRBJ2-7	.	TRBV28	.	TGTGCCAGCAGTTTGTGGGACACCACCTACGAGCAGTACTTC	CASSLWDTTYEQYF
TRBJ1-2	.	TRBV6-1	TRBD1	TGTGCCAGCAGTCGAGGACAGGGGGCAGGCTACACCTTC	CASSRGQGAGYTF
TRBJ2-7	few	TRBV6-8	.	TGTGCCAGCAGTGCGCACAGGGTCCCTTACGAGCAGTACTTC	CASSAHRVPYEQYF
TRBJ2-7	.	TRBV30	.	TGTGCCTGGAGTGTACTGGGATACGAGCAGTACTTC	CAWSVLGYEQYF
TRBJ2-3	once	TRBV9	.	TGTGCCAGCAGCCCAGACTCGGTAGGGGGTGGCACAGATACGCAGTATTTT	CASSPDSVGGGTDTQYF
TRBJ2-7	.	TRBV27	TRBD1	TGTGCCAGCAGTTTATCGCGAGTCCAGGGGGCCTACGAGCAGTACTTC	CASSLSRVQGAYEQYF
TRBJ2-7	.	TRBV9	.	TGTGCCAGCAGCGTAGGCGCATACTCCTACGAGCAGTACTTC	CASSVGAYSYEQYF
TRBJ1-5	.	TRBV6-5	.	TGTGCCAGCAGTTACGGGGGCCCCAATCAGCCCCAGCATTTT	CASSYGGPNQPQHF
TRBJ2-3	.	TRBV7-3	.	TGTGCCAGCAGCCAGTGGGGGGGCACAGATACGCAGTATTTT	CASSQWGGTDTQYF
TRBJ2-2	.	TRBV5-1	TRBD1	TGCGCCAGCGCTCGGACAGGGAAGCACACCGGGGAGCTGTTTTTT	CASARTGKHTGELFF
TRBJ2-7	.	TRBV5-6	.	TGTGCCAGCAGCTTGGTTCAGCGGCATAAGGCCTACGAGCAGTACTTC	CASSLVQRHKAYEQYF
TRBJ2-3	.	TRBV19	TRBD2	TGTGCCAGTAGTATGTCGGGGCTAGCGGGAGATACGCAGTATTTT	CASSMSGLAGDTQYF
TRBJ2-7	.	TRBV9	.	TGTGCCAGCAGCGCCAGTTGGGCAGGCTCCTACGAGCAGTACTTC	CASSASWAGSYEQYF
TRBJ1-3	.	TRBV6-5	TRBD1	TGTGCCAGCAGTTTCACAGGGGACGGAAACACCATATATTTT	CASSFTGDGNTIYF
TRBJ2-3	.	TRBV5-1	.	TGCGCCAGCAGCGTATGGATTGAGGCCACAGATACGCAGTATTTT	CASSVWIEATDTQYF
TRBJ2-3	.	TRBV6-1	.	TGTGCCAGCAGTGCCCTCGCAGATACGCAGTATTTT	CASSALADTQYF
TRBJ2-7	.	TRBV5-8	.	TGTGCCAGCAGCTCTCTCGGGACGGATCGTACCTACGAGCAGTACTTC	CASSSLGTDRTYEQYF
TRBJ1-1	.	TRBV7-9	.	TGTGCCAGCAGCTTAACAGACACTGAAGCTTTCTTT	CASSLTDTEAFF
TRBJ2-7	.	TRBV6-5	TRBD2	TGTGCCAGCAGAGCAACTAGCGGATCTTCATACGAGCAGTACTTC	CASRATSGSSYEQYF
TRBJ2-7	.	TRBV27	.	TGTGCCAGCAGGTCCGGGACCCTTCGTTACGAGCAGTACTTC	CASRSGTLRYEQYF
TRBJ2-7	few	TRBV5-4	.	TGTGCCAGCAGCTTGGACCCGGGGACACTTTACGAGCAGTACTTC	CASSLDPGTLYEQYF
TRBJ1-1	.	TRBV10-3	TRBD1	TGTGCCATCAGTGAGGGACAGGGAGGCACTGAAGCTTTCTTT	CAISEGQGGTEAFF
TRBJ1-3	.	TRBV2	TRBD1	TGTGCCAGCAGTGAAGGGACAGGGGCTATTGGAAACACCATATATTTT	CASSEGTGAIGNTIYF
TRBJ1-1	.	TRBV30	.	TGTGCCTGGAGTGACCCCAGGAGGATGAACACTGAAGCTTTCTTT	CAWSDPRRMNTEAFF
TRBJ2-5	.	TRBV5-1	TRBD2	TGCGCCAGCAGCTATATTACGCGGGGGGCCCTTCAAGAGACCCAGTACTTC	CASSYITRGALQETQYF
TRBJ1-1	.	TRBV7-8	.	TGTGCCAGCAGCTTACGGGCAGGGGTACTGAACACTGAAGCTTTCTTT	CASSLRAGVLNTEAFF
TRBJ2-7	.	TRBV6-5	.	TGTGCCAGCAGTACCAAGAGTGGACAGACTGACGAGCAGTACTTC	CASSTKSGQTDEQYF
TRBJ2-1	.	TRBV6-1	TRBD1	TGTGCCAGCAGTTCACAGGGGACCTACAATGAGCAGTTCTTC	CASSSQGTYNEQFF
TRBJ2-2	few	TRBV6-5	.	TGTGCCAGCAGTTACGGGGACACCGGGGAGCTGTTTTTT	CASSYGDTGELFF
TRBJ2-3	.	TRBV5-4	TRBD2	TGTGCCCCAGGGCGGGGGGGCACAGATACGCAGTATTTT	CAPGRGGTDTQYF
TRBJ1-4	.	TRBV7-9	.	TGTGCCAGCAGCTTAGGGCGGGGTAATGAAAAACTGTTTTTT	CASSLGRGNEKLFF
TRBJ2-1	once	TRBV5-1	TRBD2	TGCGCCAGCAGCCCCCGCCCCGAGCGGGGGAACTACAATGAGCAGTTCTTC	CASSPRPERGNYNEQFF
TRBJ2-3	.	TRBV30	TRBD2	TGTGCCTGGACTAGCGGGAGGGCTAGCACAGATACGCAGTATTTT	CAWTSGRASTDTQYF
TRBJ2-7	few	TRBV6-1	.	TGTGCCAGCAGTGAAGGGGGAAACACCTACGAGCAGTACTTC	CASSEGGNTYEQYF
TRBJ2-7	.	TRBV14	.	TGTGCCAGCAGCCAAGAGTCAGCCCTGTACGAGCAGTACTTC	CASSQESALYEQYF
TRBJ2-7	.	TRBV7-9	TRBD1	TGTGCCAGCAGCTTAGTACACGACAGGGGGCGACAGGAGCAGTACTTC	CASSLVHDRGRQEQYF